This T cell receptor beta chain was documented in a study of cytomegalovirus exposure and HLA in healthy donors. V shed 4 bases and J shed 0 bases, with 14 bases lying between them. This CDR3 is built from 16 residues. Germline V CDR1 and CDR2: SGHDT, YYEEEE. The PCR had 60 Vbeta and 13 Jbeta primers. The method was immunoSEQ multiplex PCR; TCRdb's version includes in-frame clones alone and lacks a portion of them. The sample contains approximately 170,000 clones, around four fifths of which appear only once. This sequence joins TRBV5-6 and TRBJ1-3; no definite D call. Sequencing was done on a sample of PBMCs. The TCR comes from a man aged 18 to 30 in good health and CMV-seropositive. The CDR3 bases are TGTGCCAGCAGCCGAGCCTCTGGGAGCTCTGGAAACACCATATATTTT. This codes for CASSRASGSSGNTIYF. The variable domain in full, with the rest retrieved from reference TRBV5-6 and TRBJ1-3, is DAGVTQSPTHLIKTRGQQVTLRCSPKSGHDTVSWYQQALGQGPQFIFQYYEEEERQRGNFPDRFSGHQFPNYSSELNVNALLLGDSALYLCASSRASGSSGNTIYFGEGSWLTVV.